These 14 T cell receptor beta chains were all obtained from the same sample, sequenced in a study of memory CD8 T cells in hepatitis C reinfection (dated by TCRdb to the late 2010s). Library method: the immunoSEQ multiplex PCR assay. Drawn from immuneACCESS, this table holds only the in-frame rearrangements with V and J called that TCRdb kept. Clones are partly lost; checked studies trace under half to an unresolved V gene and leave the rest unexplained. Counted in this sample were 40,000 to 60,000 clones; roughly 89% of them appeared once. Approximately 1% of the sample is taken by the ten largest. This specimen's time point label, per the study, means: pre-reinfection, 55 to 20 weeks before reinfection detection. TCR sequencing was performed on the sorted cells directly ex vivo, without any in vitro expansion beforehand. What was sequenced was naive CD8+ T cells sorted from blood. This specimen's cell subset or site label, per the study, means: total naive CD8+CD45RO- T cells. The source is a man aged 18 to 30 with hepatitis C virus infection.

The J gene is TRBJ2-7, the V gene TRBV6-1, with 7 bases fitting TRBD1. Germline trimming cut 9 bases from V and 1 base from J; bases unmatched to any gene: 6. This CDR3 is 13 amino acids long. Germline V gene data show CDR1 as MNHNS and CDR2 as SASEGT. Here the CDR3 DNA reads TGTGCCAGTCGGGACAGCTTGTCCTACGAGCAGTACGTC. Translated: CASRDSLSYEQYV.

The genes are TRBV6-1 and TRBJ1-2; 9 nucleotides agree with TRBD1. The CDR3 runs 15 residues. Germline V gene sequence: CDR1 MNHNS, CDR2 SASEGT. V lost 1 base to trimming and J lost 8 bases; unmatched junction nucleotides: 8. CDR3 amino acids: CASSEEVRTGVGYTF. DNA for the CDR3: TGTGCCAGCAGTGAAGAGGTTCGGACAGGGGTCGGCTACACCTTC.

This chain joins TRBV4-3 and TRBJ2-5; TRBD2 matches 7 bases. The ends lost 0 bases at V and 1 base at J; junction bases unmatched: 5. The germline CDR1 and CDR2 sequences are LGHNA and YSLEER. The CDR3 runs 16 residues. CDR3 region: CASSQDGASGQETQYF. Here the CDR3 DNA reads TGCGCCAGCAGCCAAGACGGGGCTAGCGGCCAAGAGACCCAGTACTTC.

This clone was recorded only once. The chain carries TRBV19 and TRBJ2-2; 16 bases agree with TRBD2. V lost 9 bases to trimming and J lost 6 bases; unmatched junction nucleotides: 22. Looked up from germline, CDR1 is LNHDA and CDR2 is SQIVND (reference sequence). The CDR3 contains 21 residues. The CDR3 DNA is TGTGCCAGCCTGTCTACAGGGGGACTAGCGGGAGGGTCGGGAACCCCCGGGGAGCTGTTTTTT. Its translation is CASLSTGGLAGGSGTPGELFF.

The chain recombines TRBV19 with TRBJ2-1, with 10 bases aligning to TRBD2. V shed 6 bases, J shed 8 bases, and the junction held 7 bases outside the gene matches. Germline V CDR1 and CDR2: LNHDA, SQIVND (reference sequence). The CDR3 length is 14 residues. The CDR3 loop reads CASRASGSGDEQFF. CDR3 DNA: TGTGCCAGTAGGGCTAGCGGGAGCGGGGATGAGCAGTTCTTC.

The V gene is TRBV11-2, the J gene TRBJ2-1; D is possibly TRBD1 (6 bases). This CDR3 region has 17 residues. In germline, CDR1 is SGHAT, CDR2 FQNNGV. V gave up 5 bases and J gave up 1 base, with 18 bases separating them. The CDR3 here is CASSGDTGRLSYNEQFF. The CDR3 bases are TGTGCCAGCAGCGGAGACACAGGGCGGTTGTCCTACAATGAGCAGTTCTTC.

This chain links TRBV5-8 with TRBJ2-2; TRBD1 is a possible D gene (6 bases). V shed 2 bases and J shed 6 bases, with 8 bases lying between them. The CDR3 is made up of 13 amino acids. Per germline, CDR1 SGHTS and CDR2 YDEGEE. Here the CDR3 reads CASSFTGSGELFF. For the CDR3, the DNA is TGTGCCAGCAGCTTCACAGGGTCCGGGGAGCTGTTTTTT.

The chain combines TRBV6-6 with TRBJ1-5; the D gene is possibly TRBD1 (5 bases). Germline-derived CDR1 and CDR2 are MNHNY and SVGAGI (reference sequence). The CDR3 contains 15 residues. V gave up 2 bases and J gave up 0 bases, with 8 bases separating them. The chain's CDR3 is CASSYVGDSNQPQHF. CDR3 bases: TGTGCCAGCAGTTACGTAGGGGATAGCAATCAGCCCCAGCATTTT.

This chain connects TRBV18 to TRBJ2-3; D perhaps matches TRBD2 (6 bases). Germline lookup yields CDR1 KGHSH and CDR2 LQKENI. The V and J ends lost 2 bases and 4 bases respectively, with 16 bases between them. CDR3 length equals 16 residues. CDR3 residues: CASSPVTSSSADTQYF. Written as DNA, the CDR3 is TGTGCCAGCTCACCAGTTACTAGCTCTAGTGCAGATACGCAGTATTTT.

CDR3 in amino acids: CASKGAPLNTEAFF. As DNA, the CDR3 is TGTGCCAGTAAAGGGGCGCCATTGAACACTGAAGCTTTCTTT. The chain recombines TRBV19 with TRBJ1-1, with D perhaps TRBD1 (5 bases). Germline V gene sequence: CDR1 LNHDA, CDR2 SQIVND (reference sequence). V lost 7 bases, J lost 0 bases, and 12 bases lay in between. This CDR3 is built from 14 residues.

This rearrangement joins TRBV2 to TRBJ1-1; D is undetermined. This CDR3 has 14 residues. The V gene lost 6 bases and the J gene lost 0 bases, with 11 bases spanning the gap. Per the germline V gene, CDR1 is SNHLY and CDR2 is FYNNEI. CDR3 DNA: TGTGCCAGCAGAGCCCCCGGGATGAACACTGAAGCTTTCTTT. It translates to CASRAPGMNTEAFF.

The gene calls are TRBV13 and TRBJ1-2; perhaps TRBD1 as D (5 bases). Trimming removed 7 bases at V and 5 bases at J, with 20 bases between. Germline-derived CDR1 and CDR2 are PRHDT and FYEKMQ (reference sequence). The CDR3 runs to 15 residues. This CDR3 is CASTQFGAEGYGYTF. DNA of the CDR3: TGTGCCAGCACCCAATTCGGGGCGGAGGGGTATGGCTACACCTTC.

The rearrangement uses TRBV2 and TRBJ1-3; TRBD1 agrees at 9 bases. Germline values: CDR1 SNHLY, CDR2 FYNNEI. The trim removed 6 bases at V and 4 bases at J, leaving 13 bases unmatched. The CDR3 extends over 17 amino acids. The CDR3 DNA reads TGTGCCAGCAGCGCTACCTCACAGGGGGCGCGGGGAAACACCATATATTTT. It is translated as CASSATSQGARGNTIYF.

V and J are TRBV7-9 and TRBJ2-3; 7 nucleotides align to TRBD1. Germline V CDR1 and CDR2: SEHNR, FQNEAQ (reference sequence). The CDR3 totals 15 residues. V lost 5 bases and J lost 8; bases outside the gene matches: 13. The CDR3 DNA reads as TGTGCCAGCAGCCCTACCGACAGGGTAGTAGCTACGCAGTATTTT. Translating it yields CASSPTDRVVATQYF.